This is a list of T cell receptor beta chains from one sample in a study of cytomegalovirus exposure and HLA in healthy donors. The assay was immunoSEQ multiplex PCR, and TCRdb's table has in-frame clones only and misses some. The table lists around 150,000 clones, nearly 80% of them singletons, with 2.2% in the top ten. The sequencing sample was made of PBMCs. Receptors were obtained from a man younger than 45 in good health and CMV-seronegative. Both conserved end residues are part of each CDR3. D genes are given only for firm matches. A clone size is listed for some rows: how often the clone was seen (once, few, many), or a class if it is expanded.

J gene: TRBJ1-4; D gene: TRBD1; clone size: -; V gene: TRBV5-4; CDR3 DNA: TGTGCCAGCAGCGGGGGACAGGGGTTTGAAAAACTGTTTTTT; CDR3 protein: CASSGGQGFEKLFF
J gene: TRBJ2-1; D gene: TRBD2; clone size: -; V gene: TRBV2; CDR3 DNA: TGTGCCAGCAGTGATAGGACTAGGGATGAGCAGTTCTTC; CDR3 protein: CASSDRTRDEQFF
J gene: TRBJ2-7; D gene: TRBD1; clone size: -; V gene: TRBV19; CDR3 DNA: TGTGCCAGTAGTATCGGGACAGGGGTCGAGCAGTACTTC; CDR3 protein: CASSIGTGVEQYF
J gene: TRBJ2-1; D gene: -; clone size: -; V gene: TRBV15; CDR3 DNA: TGTGCCACCAGCAGAGGGGAAGGGGGGGCCAATGAGCAGTTCTTC; CDR3 protein: CATSRGEGGANEQFF
J gene: TRBJ1-2; D gene: -; clone size: -; V gene: TRBV21-1; CDR3 DNA: TGTGCCAGCAGCAAAGGGGCAGGGGCCTACACCTTC; CDR3 protein: CASSKGAGAYTF
J gene: TRBJ2-2; D gene: -; clone size: -; V gene: TRBV18; CDR3 DNA: TGTGCCAGCTCCCTCGGGGAGGAGGAGCTGTTTTTT; CDR3 protein: CASSLGEEELFF
J gene: TRBJ2-1; D gene: -; clone size: -; V gene: TRBV9; CDR3 DNA: TGTGCCAGCAGCGTTTCGGTGACTAACTACAATGAGCAGTTCTTC; CDR3 protein: CASSVSVTNYNEQFF
J gene: TRBJ2-5; D gene: -; clone size: -; V gene: TRBV7-8; CDR3 DNA: TGTGCCAGCAGCACTGTGGACAGCAAAGAGACCCAGTACTTC; CDR3 protein: CASSTVDSKETQYF
J gene: TRBJ1-1; D gene: -; clone size: -; V gene: TRBV6-5; CDR3 DNA: TGTGCCAGCAGTTATTACCGGGACACTGAAGCTTTCTTT; CDR3 protein: CASSYYRDTEAFF
J gene: TRBJ2-5; D gene: -; clone size: -; V gene: TRBV7-2; CDR3 DNA: TGTGCCAGCAGCTTATTATCCGGGAGACAAGAGACCCAGTACTTC; CDR3 protein: CASSLLSGRQETQYF
J gene: TRBJ2-5; D gene: TRBD2; clone size: -; V gene: TRBV5-6; CDR3 DNA: TGTGCCAGCAGCTTTTGGACTAGCGGGAGTGGCGAGACCCAGTACTTC; CDR3 protein: CASSFWTSGSGETQYF
J gene: TRBJ2-2; D gene: TRBD1; clone size: -; V gene: TRBV4-3; CDR3 DNA: TGCGCCAGCAGCCAAGCAGGGGGAAGCACCGGGGAGCTGTTTTTT; CDR3 protein: CASSQAGGSTGELFF
J gene: TRBJ1-1; D gene: TRBD1; clone size: few; V gene: TRBV10-3; CDR3 DNA: TGTGCCATCAGTGGTGGACAGGGCGACACTGAAGCTTTCTTT; CDR3 protein: CAISGGQGDTEAFF
J gene: TRBJ2-1; D gene: TRBD1; clone size: once; V gene: TRBV11-2; CDR3 DNA: TGTGCCAGCAGCTCGACGACAGGGACCACCTACAATGAGCAGTTCTTC; CDR3 protein: CASSSTTGTTYNEQFF
J gene: TRBJ1-6; D gene: -; clone size: once; V gene: TRBV6-1; CDR3 DNA: TGTGCCAGCAAGGTTCAGGGTACCAATTCACCCCTCCACTTT; CDR3 protein: CASKVQGTNSPLHF
J gene: TRBJ2-5; D gene: -; clone size: once; V gene: TRBV30; CDR3 DNA: TGTGCCTGGAGTGGTTCCCCTCTCCGCCGGGAGACCCAGTACTTC; CDR3 protein: CAWSGSPLRRETQYF
J gene: TRBJ2-7; D gene: -; clone size: -; V gene: TRBV6-5; CDR3 DNA: TGTGCCAGCTTAGAGACAGCGTACTCCTACGAGCAGTACTTC; CDR3 protein: CASLETAYSYEQYF
J gene: TRBJ1-1; D gene: TRBD1; clone size: -; V gene: TRBV23-1; CDR3 DNA: TGCGCCAGCAGTCAGAGGACAGGGGGCCGCAAGAACACTGAAGCTTTCTTT; CDR3 protein: CASSQRTGGRKNTEAFF
J gene: TRBJ2-7; D gene: -; clone size: few; V gene: TRBV19; CDR3 DNA: TGTGCCAGTAGTTCGCGGTCCTACGAGCAGTACTTC; CDR3 protein: CASSSRSYEQYF
J gene: TRBJ1-5; D gene: TRBD1; clone size: -; V gene: TRBV5-6; CDR3 DNA: TGTGCCAGCAGCCGTACAGGGGATTTCAATCAGCCCCAGCATTTT; CDR3 protein: CASSRTGDFNQPQHF
J gene: TRBJ2-2; D gene: -; clone size: -; V gene: TRBV29-1; CDR3 DNA: TGCAGCATTCAACGGGGCACCGGGGAGCTGTTTTTT; CDR3 protein: CSIQRGTGELFF
J gene: TRBJ2-7; D gene: -; clone size: few; V gene: TRBV9; CDR3 DNA: TGTGCCAGCAGCGTAGATGAGGGCAGGCCCTACGAGCAGTACTTC; CDR3 protein: CASSVDEGRPYEQYF
J gene: TRBJ1-2; D gene: -; clone size: -; V gene: TRBV5-5; CDR3 DNA: TGTGCCAGCAGCTTGGGAGGGATCTATGGCTACACCTTC; CDR3 protein: CASSLGGIYGYTF
J gene: TRBJ1-2; D gene: -; clone size: -; V gene: TRBV30; CDR3 DNA: TGTGCCTTCACAAGACAGGAAAACTATGGCTACACCTTC; CDR3 protein: CAFTRQENYGYTF
J gene: TRBJ1-1; D gene: -; clone size: -; V gene: TRBV11-2; CDR3 DNA: TGTGCCAGCAGCTTCTACGGACAGACGAACACTGAAGCTTTCTTT; CDR3 protein: CASSFYGQTNTEAFF
J gene: TRBJ1-5; D gene: -; clone size: -; V gene: TRBV6-6; CDR3 DNA: TGTGCCAGCAATCCCGAGAGGATTGGCAATCAGCCCCAGCATTTT; CDR3 protein: CASNPERIGNQPQHF
J gene: TRBJ2-7; D gene: -; clone size: -; V gene: TRBV14; CDR3 DNA: TGTGCCAGCAGCCAAGAAAGGGAGAATCGGGTCCACGAGCAGTACTTC; CDR3 protein: CASSQERENRVHEQYF
J gene: TRBJ2-3; D gene: TRBD2; clone size: -; V gene: TRBV5-1; CDR3 DNA: TGCGCCAGCAGCTTGGGACTAGCGGTTCGAGATACGCAGTATTTT; CDR3 protein: CASSLGLAVRDTQYF
J gene: TRBJ2-3; D gene: -; clone size: -; V gene: TRBV5-1; CDR3 DNA: TGCGCCAGCAGAGAGGGTTCAGATACGCAGTATTTT; CDR3 protein: CASREGSDTQYF
J gene: TRBJ1-1; D gene: -; clone size: -; V gene: TRBV27; CDR3 DNA: TGTGCCAGCACCAAACTCCGGGGAAACACTGAAGCTTTCTTT; CDR3 protein: CASTKLRGNTEAFF
J gene: TRBJ2-5; D gene: -; clone size: -; V gene: TRBV5-1; CDR3 DNA: TGCGCCAGCAGTTCGGACTGGGAAGAGACCCAGTACTTC; CDR3 protein: CASSSDWEETQYF
J gene: TRBJ1-1; D gene: TRBD1; clone size: -; V gene: TRBV7-9; CDR3 DNA: TGTGCCAGCAGTGCTCCGTCAGGGGGCACTGAAGCTTTCTTT; CDR3 protein: CASSAPSGGTEAFF
J gene: TRBJ1-1; D gene: -; clone size: -; V gene: TRBV5-1; CDR3 DNA: TGCGCCAGCGCATTTCAAACAGGGGAAGCTTTCTTT; CDR3 protein: CASAFQTGEAFF
J gene: TRBJ2-7; D gene: TRBD2; clone size: once; V gene: TRBV11-2; CDR3 DNA: TGTGCCAGCAGCTTAGCGGGAGGGCTCGGCGAGCAGTACTTC; CDR3 protein: CASSLAGGLGEQYF
J gene: TRBJ1-3; D gene: -; clone size: once; V gene: TRBV5-1; CDR3 DNA: TGCGCCAGCAGCCCAGGGGAAGATGGAAACACCATATATTTT; CDR3 protein: CASSPGEDGNTIYF
J gene: TRBJ1-1; D gene: -; clone size: -; V gene: TRBV10-2; CDR3 DNA: TGCGCCACTTGCAGGGGATCCACTGAAGCTTTCTTT; CDR3 protein: CATCRGSTEAFF
J gene: TRBJ1-2; D gene: TRBD1; clone size: -; V gene: TRBV28; CDR3 DNA: TGTGCCAGCAGTCCACCGGGACAGGGCGGCTATGGCTACACCTTC; CDR3 protein: CASSPPGQGGYGYTF
J gene: TRBJ1-5; D gene: -; clone size: -; V gene: TRBV21-1; CDR3 DNA: TGTGCCAGCAGCAACAACGACTTAACAGGGGGGAGTAATGTCGGCAATCAGCCCCAGCATTTT; CDR3 protein: CASSNNDLTGGSNVGNQPQHF
J gene: TRBJ1-5; D gene: -; clone size: -; V gene: TRBV6-1; CDR3 DNA: TGTGCCGCCAGTCAGGTTTATAGCAATCAGCCCCAGCATTTT; CDR3 protein: CAASQVYSNQPQHF
J gene: TRBJ2-3; D gene: -; clone size: few; V gene: TRBV7-6; CDR3 DNA: TGTGCCAGCAGCTTAGGTTCCGGTGATACGCAGTATTTT; CDR3 protein: CASSLGSGDTQYF
J gene: TRBJ1-3; D gene: -; clone size: once; V gene: TRBV18; CDR3 DNA: TGTGCCAGCTCACCCGGGATCTCTGGAAACACCATATATTTT; CDR3 protein: CASSPGISGNTIYF
J gene: TRBJ1-2; D gene: -; clone size: -; V gene: TRBV6-5; CDR3 DNA: TGTGCCAGCAGGGGCTGGGTTGGAACCAACTATGGCTACACCTTC; CDR3 protein: CASRGWVGTNYGYTF
J gene: TRBJ2-1; D gene: TRBD1; clone size: -; V gene: TRBV7-9; CDR3 DNA: TGTGCCAGCAGCTCAGGGACAGGGTATGAGCAGTTCTTC; CDR3 protein: CASSSGTGYEQFF
J gene: TRBJ1-4; D gene: -; clone size: -; V gene: TRBV18; CDR3 DNA: TGTGCCAGCTCACCCAGTTACGTTAATGAAAAACTGTTTTTT; CDR3 protein: CASSPSYVNEKLFF
J gene: TRBJ2-1; D gene: -; clone size: once; V gene: TRBV7-2; CDR3 DNA: TGTGCCAGCAGCTTAGTTCTAACCACAGGGCTCACCTACAATGAGCAGTTCTTC; CDR3 protein: CASSLVLTTGLTYNEQFF
J gene: TRBJ1-5; D gene: TRBD1; clone size: few; V gene: TRBV4-1; CDR3 DNA: TGCGCCAGCAGTCAACAGGGGAACCAGCCCCAGCATTTT; CDR3 protein: CASSQQGNQPQHF
J gene: TRBJ1-5; D gene: -; clone size: -; V gene: TRBV28; CDR3 DNA: TGTGCCAGCAGTCAAAACAGGGATTATAGCAATCAGCCCCAGCATTTT; CDR3 protein: CASSQNRDYSNQPQHF
J gene: TRBJ2-7; D gene: TRBD1; clone size: -; V gene: TRBV28; CDR3 DNA: TGTGCCAGCAGTCCAGGGACAGCCGAATACGAGCAGTACTTC; CDR3 protein: CASSPGTAEYEQYF
J gene: TRBJ2-1; D gene: TRBD2; clone size: -; V gene: TRBV6-5; CDR3 DNA: TGTGCCAGCAGTTATGGCGGGAGGGCCAATGAGCAGTTCTTC; CDR3 protein: CASSYGGRANEQFF
J gene: TRBJ1-1; D gene: -; clone size: -; V gene: TRBV6-1; CDR3 DNA: TGTGCCGGAGGGGAGTGGATGAACACTGAAGCTTTCTTT; CDR3 protein: CAGGEWMNTEAFF
J gene: TRBJ1-5; D gene: TRBD1; clone size: -; V gene: TRBV30; CDR3 DNA: TGTGCCTGGAGCGGGGGACAGGGGGTGCGTCAGCCCCAGCATTTT; CDR3 protein: CAWSGGQGVRQPQHF
J gene: TRBJ2-3; D gene: -; clone size: -; V gene: TRBV7-9; CDR3 DNA: TGTGCCAGCAGAGGAGGACCAGGAGTCCCAGATACGCAGTATTTT; CDR3 protein: CASRGGPGVPDTQYF
J gene: TRBJ2-7; D gene: -; clone size: once; V gene: TRBV4-1; CDR3 DNA: TGCGCCAGCAGTCAAAATATCGGGGGTGACGAGCAGTACTTC; CDR3 protein: CASSQNIGGDEQYF
J gene: TRBJ2-3; D gene: TRBD1; clone size: -; V gene: TRBV29-1; CDR3 DNA: TGCAGCGTTGAGGGGGACAGGGGGAGAGTGTCTAGCACAGATACGCAGTATTTT; CDR3 protein: CSVEGDRGRVSSTDTQYF
J gene: TRBJ2-7; D gene: -; clone size: -; V gene: TRBV30; CDR3 DNA: TGTGCCTGGAGTTACGGTTTCTCCTACGAGCAGTACTTC; CDR3 protein: CAWSYGFSYEQYF
J gene: TRBJ2-3; D gene: TRBD2; clone size: -; V gene: TRBV7-7; CDR3 DNA: TGTGCCAGCAGCTTAGGCGGGGGGGCTACAGATACGCAGTATTTT; CDR3 protein: CASSLGGGATDTQYF
J gene: TRBJ1-2; D gene: TRBD1; clone size: few; V gene: TRBV6-1; CDR3 DNA: TGTGCCAGCAGTGAAGCGGACAGGGGGCCCGGCTATGGCTACACCTTC; CDR3 protein: CASSEADRGPGYGYTF